This TCR beta chain appears in the sequencing data of a study of cytomegalovirus exposure and HLA in healthy donors. About the research overall: From HLA-typed donors, an early data release held approximately 85 million unique TCRs.

The PCR ran on 60 Vbeta and 13 Jbeta primers. Produced via immunoSEQ multiplex PCR; TCRdb's table is partial and in-frame only. The sample contains roughly 120,000 clones, approximately 15% of which appear only once. V was pared by 0 bases and J by 6 bases, with 10 bases between. Germline assignment: CDR1 SGHRS and CDR2 YFSETQ. The CDR3 loop spans 14 amino acids. The table lists this clone with a few counts. J is TRBJ1-5 and V is TRBV5-1; possibly TRBD1 for D (6 bases). The specimen was PBMCs. This sequence was found in a woman under 30 in good health and CMV-seronegative. CDR3 sequence: CASSLAGEGQPQHF. In DNA form, the CDR3 reads TGCGCCAGCAGCTTGGCAGGGGAGGGTCAGCCCCAGCATTTT.